This note documents a single T cell receptor beta chain sequence. No cognate antigen has been identified for it. The sample holds no much larger clone one base away, and base qualities are not on file. This entry belongs to a study of T cells after yellow fever vaccination (dated by TCRdb to the late 2010s). Regarding the research as a whole: The SMART-Seq v4 Ultra Low Input RNA kit was used to prepare libraries from fractions with low cell numbers. To track T-cell clones before and after primary and booster YFV17D yellow fever vaccination, bulk TCR alpha and beta repertoires were sequenced longitudinally. Two healthy male donors, one aged 18 to 29 and one aged 30 to 40 years, made up the cohort. Blood was drawn at multiple timepoints before and after primary and secondary immunization, with bulk PBMC replicates and cell subsets isolated. Results the study describes overall, beyond this receptor: Because the study included only a couple of donors, the extent to which the findings can be generalized is limited. Because abundant contaminating clonotypes from the bulk population could be contained in FACS-sorted repertoires, computational filtering was required. A small share of clonotypes occurred in both CD4 and CD8 compartments, likely arising from convergent recombination. Most clones expanded after primary vaccination (about 95% of CD4 and around 88% of CD8) were re-detected after the booster, suggesting that broad memory maintenance occurred. The secondary T-cell response was found to be weaker but faster than the primary response, with a peak reached on day 5 rather than on day 15.

What this sample's treatment or condition label stands for: live attenuated yellow fever vaccine strain. At every blood-draw timepoint, two biological replicates of bulk PBMCs were collected. A standard Ficoll-Paque protocol was used to isolate PBMCs from peripheral blood. TriZol was used to extract RNA from bulk PBMCs, from CD4 and CD8 fractions, and from dextramer-positive and dextramer-negative fractions. Synthesis of TCR cDNA relied on 5'RACE template switching, a step that introduced a universal primer site along with unique molecular identifiers. Priming for cDNA synthesis came from both the TCR alpha and TCR beta constant segments. Libraries were amplified in two PCR steps, with sample barcodes and sequencing adapters added in the second step. Libraries were sequenced on Illumina HiSeq 2500 (2x100 bp) or NovaSeq (2x150 bp). On the study's bioinformatics: MIGEC handled demultiplexing of reads and collapsing into UMI consensus sequences, while MiXCR performed V(D)J alignment. Vaccine-responding clonotypes were identified with edgeR using replicate PBMC samples, with FDR below 0.01 and a log2 fold change above 5 up to day 15 being required. Bulk clonotypes were assigned CD4 or CD8 identity according to which sequenced CD4 or CD8 repertoire held them at higher abundance. TCRdb passed the public sequencing reads through fastp at Q25 and MiXCR, retaining productive beta sequences. Rows matching on CDR3 protein sequence are summarized as one entry with the most common DNA and genes. The V and J calls, along with clone size, are taken from TCRdb and not from the paper's own processing. The sample table lists fewer than 450,000 distinct CDR3 sequences, roughly 8.6% of them with a count of one. The top ten clones comprise 15% to 20% of the sample.

Including the terminal cysteine and phenylalanine, the CDR3 comprises 17 residues. The CDR3 DNA has 51 bases and is translated from base 1. V has 0 bases trimmed and J has 0 bases trimmed; junction bases matching no gene number 6. As encoded in the germline V gene, CDR1 is SGHDN while CDR2 is FVKESK. The V and J segments used are TRBV14 and TRBJ2-7, and TRBD1 aligns with 9 junction nucleotides. This clonotype was obtained from a man younger than 35 who received the YFV17D yellow fever vaccine. The sequencing here drew on PBMCs, taken approximately 47 days after the first yellow fever vaccination. Here is the DNA: TGTGCCAGCAGCCAAGAAAGGGGACAGGGACGCTCCTACGAGCAGTACTTC. This encodes CASSQERGQGRSYEQYF.